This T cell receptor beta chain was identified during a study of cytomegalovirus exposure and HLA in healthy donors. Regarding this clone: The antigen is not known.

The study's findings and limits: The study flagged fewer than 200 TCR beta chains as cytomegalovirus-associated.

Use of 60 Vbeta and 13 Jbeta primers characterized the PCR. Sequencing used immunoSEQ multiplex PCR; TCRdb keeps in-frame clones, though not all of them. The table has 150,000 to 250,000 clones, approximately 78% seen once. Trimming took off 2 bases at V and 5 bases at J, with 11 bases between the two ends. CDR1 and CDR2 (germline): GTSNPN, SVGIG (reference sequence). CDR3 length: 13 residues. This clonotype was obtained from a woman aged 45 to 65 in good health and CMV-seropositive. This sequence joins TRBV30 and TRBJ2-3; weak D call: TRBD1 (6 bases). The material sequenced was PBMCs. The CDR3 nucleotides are TGTGCCTGGAGTAGGGGGAGTGAAGATACGCAGTATTTT. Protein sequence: CAWSRGSEDTQYF.